These T cell receptor beta chains were read from a single sample in a study of technical replicates of blood from a handful of donors. Only in-frame clones appear in the TCRdb table, and some are missing; sequencing was by immunoSEQ multiplex PCR. This table has 60,000 to 90,000 clones, about 92% appearing once. Sample: T cells isolated from PBMCs. The receptor set was obtained from a human donor in good health. The CDR3 runs from the conserved cysteine through the conserved F or W. The D gene is left open where the match is weak. Expanded clones are given a class, and other clones once, few, many or no size at all.

size	J	D	V	DNA	CDR3
-	TRBJ2-5	TRBD1	TRBV5-4	TGTGCCAGCAGCTTAGACAGGGTAGAGACCCAGTACTTC	CASSLDRVETQYF
once	TRBJ2-7	-	TRBV6-5	TGTGCCAGCGGAGGAGGGGTTTATGTCTACGAGCAGTACTTC	CASGGGVYVYEQYF
-	TRBJ2-2	TRBD2	TRBV7-9	TGTGCCAGCAGTTCTACTAGCGGTTGGTACACCGGGGAGCTGTTTTTT	CASSSTSGWYTGELFF
-	TRBJ1-4	TRBD1	TRBV5-4	TGTGCCAGCAGCCCCCGGGGACAGGGGCCAGATAATGAAAAACTGTTTTTT	CASSPRGQGPDNEKLFF
-	TRBJ2-3	-	TRBV7-2	TGTGCCAGCAGCTTGGGGATAGCGCCAGATACGCAGTATTTT	CASSLGIAPDTQYF
-	TRBJ2-7	-	TRBV5-1	TGCGCCAGCAGCTTGGGGGTACTTGGGACTGTTACCTACGAGCAGTACTTC	CASSLGVLGTVTYEQYF
once	TRBJ1-2	-	TRBV6-5	TGTGCCAGCAGTTACGGCGAGGGCTGGAGCTATGGCTACACCTTC	CASSYGEGWSYGYTF
few	TRBJ2-7	-	TRBV27	TGTGCCAGCAGTTCTACAGGGGAGGCGCAGTACTTC	CASSSTGEAQYF
-	TRBJ2-1	-	TRBV6-4	TGTGCCAGCAGTGACAGGTGGCTAGATGAGCAGTTCTTC	CASSDRWLDEQFF
-	TRBJ1-4	-	TRBV6-1	TGTGCCAGCAGTGAAATTGGGCAGCAAAAACTGTTTTTT	CASSEIGQQKLFF
-	TRBJ1-2	-	TRBV30	TGTGCCTGGAGTATGCTAAGAGGCTACACCTTC	CAWSMLRGYTF
-	TRBJ2-2	TRBD2	TRBV7-2	TGTGCCAGCAGCTTAGGAGCGGGAGGGAACACCGGGGAGCTGTTTTTT	CASSLGAGGNTGELFF
-	TRBJ1-4	-	TRBV7-9	TGTGCCAGCAGCTTAGCTCGCGACAGTAATGAAAAACTGTTTTTT	CASSLARDSNEKLFF
-	TRBJ2-7	TRBD1	TRBV11-3	TGTGCCAGCAGCTCCCCGGGACAGGGAGCCGAGCAGTACTTC	CASSSPGQGAEQYF
-	TRBJ1-1	-	TRBV10-3	TGTGCCATCAGTGAGTCGAGGGAGAACACTGAAGCTTTCTTT	CAISESRENTEAFF
-	TRBJ2-2	TRBD1	TRBV2	TGTGCCAGCAGTGGGACAGGGGGTACCGGGGAGCTGTTTTTT	CASSGTGGTGELFF
-	TRBJ2-3	TRBD2	TRBV4-1	TGCGCCAGCAGCCATCCAGGACTAGCGGGCAGCACAGATACGCAGTATTTT	CASSHPGLAGSTDTQYF
-	TRBJ2-1	-	TRBV27	TGTGCCAGCAGTTGGGGGGTACCCCCGCGCAATGAGCAGTTCTTC	CASSWGVPPRNEQFF
few	TRBJ2-3	TRBD2	TRBV11-2	TGTGCCAGCAGCCTGGGACTAGCGGGAGATACGCAGTATTTT	CASSLGLAGDTQYF
-	TRBJ1-1	-	TRBV18	TGTGCCAGCTCACCTGGGGGGGCGGGCACTGAAGCTTTCTTT	CASSPGGAGTEAFF
-	TRBJ2-1	TRBD2	TRBV4-2	TGTGCCAGCAGCCAAGATTGGACTAGAAGGGGACATGAGCAGTTCTTC	CASSQDWTRRGHEQFF
-	TRBJ2-1	-	TRBV11-2	TGTGCCAGCAGCCCAGGGGATGAGCAGTTCTTC	CASSPGDEQFF
once	TRBJ1-3	-	TRBV10-2	TGCGCCAGCAGTGGAGGAACTGGAAACACCATATATTTT	CASSGGTGNTIYF
-	TRBJ2-3	TRBD2	TRBV5-1	TGCGCCAGCAGCTTGGAAGGACTAGGAGATACGCAGTATTTT	CASSLEGLGDTQYF
-	TRBJ2-7	-	TRBV6-5	TGTGCCAGCAGTTACACTAGCCTATACGAGCAGTACTTC	CASSYTSLYEQYF
-	TRBJ2-7	-	TRBV5-1	TGCGCCAGCAGCTTGGGTCAAAACGAGCAGTACTTC	CASSLGQNEQYF
-	TRBJ2-7	-	TRBV7-2	TGTGCCAGCAGCCAGGGGCGGGTGGTCTACGAGCAGTACTTC	CASSQGRVVYEQYF
once	TRBJ2-3	-	TRBV5-1	TGCGCCAGCAGCTTGGGGCCAGGCACAGATACGCAGTATTTT	CASSLGPGTDTQYF
-	TRBJ1-2	TRBD1	TRBV6-4	TGTGCCAGCAGTGATCTTCCGGGACAGGGGAATGGCTACACCTTC	CASSDLPGQGNGYTF
-	TRBJ1-5	-	TRBV27	TGTGCCAGCGGTTACGAAGAGAGTCAGCCCCAGCATTTT	CASGYEESQPQHF
-	TRBJ1-2	-	TRBV28	TGTGCCAGCAGCCCTATACACGGGAACTATGGCTACACCTTC	CASSPIHGNYGYTF
-	TRBJ2-5	-	TRBV11-2	TGTGCCAGCAGCCCGGGAGATGAGACCCAGTACTTC	CASSPGDETQYF
-	TRBJ2-1	TRBD2	TRBV4-1	TGCGCCAGCAGCCAAGTCTTGGTCCGGACTAGCGGGGATGAGCAGTTCTTC	CASSQVLVRTSGDEQFF
few	TRBJ1-1	-	TRBV2	TGTGCCAGCAGTTCAGTGAACACTGAAGCTTTCTTT	CASSSVNTEAFF
-	TRBJ1-5	TRBD1	TRBV19	TGTGCCAGTAGCAGGACAGGGGTAAGCAATCAGCCCCAGCATTTT	CASSRTGVSNQPQHF
once	TRBJ2-3	-	TRBV4-3	TGCGCCAGCAGCCAAGATCTGGGCAGTGGGCCCGATACGCAGTATTTT	CASSQDLGSGPDTQYF
-	TRBJ2-7	TRBD2	TRBV14	TGTGCCAGCAGCCAAGGGACTAGCGGGAGCTACGAGCAGTACTTC	CASSQGTSGSYEQYF
-	TRBJ1-2	-	TRBV20-1	TGCAGTGCTAGACCGGGGGAAGGCTACACCTTC	CSARPGEGYTF